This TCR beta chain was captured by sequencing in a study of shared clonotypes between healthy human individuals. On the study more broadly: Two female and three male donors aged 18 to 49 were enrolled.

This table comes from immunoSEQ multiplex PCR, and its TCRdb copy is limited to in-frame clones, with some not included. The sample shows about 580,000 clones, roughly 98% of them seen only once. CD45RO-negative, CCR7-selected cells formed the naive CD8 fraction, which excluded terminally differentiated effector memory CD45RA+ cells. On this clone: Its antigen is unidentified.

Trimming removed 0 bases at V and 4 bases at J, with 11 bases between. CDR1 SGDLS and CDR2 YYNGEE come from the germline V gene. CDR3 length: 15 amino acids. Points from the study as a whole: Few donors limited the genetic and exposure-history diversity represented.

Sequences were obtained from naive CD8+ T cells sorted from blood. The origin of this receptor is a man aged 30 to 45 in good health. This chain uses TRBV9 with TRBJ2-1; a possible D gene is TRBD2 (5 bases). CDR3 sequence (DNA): TGTGCCAGCAGCGTAGGAATAGCGTGGTACAATGAGCAGTTCTTC. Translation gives CASSVGIAWYNEQFF.